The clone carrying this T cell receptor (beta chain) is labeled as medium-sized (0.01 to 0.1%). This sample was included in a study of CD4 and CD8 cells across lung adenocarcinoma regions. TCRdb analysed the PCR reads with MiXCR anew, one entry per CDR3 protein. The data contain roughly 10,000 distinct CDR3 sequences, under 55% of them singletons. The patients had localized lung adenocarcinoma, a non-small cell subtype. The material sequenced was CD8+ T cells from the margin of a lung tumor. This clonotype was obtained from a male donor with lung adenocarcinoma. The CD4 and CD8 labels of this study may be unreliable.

Here the CDR3 DNA reads TGTGCCAGCAGTGACCCGGGACTAGGCACAGATACGCAGTATTTT. Translating it yields CASSDPGLGTDTQYF. This sequence joins TRBV6-4 and TRBJ2-3; TRBD2 matches 8 bases. The ends lost 2 bases at V and 1 base at J; junction bases unmatched: 2. This CDR3 has 15 amino acids. The germline V gene encodes CDR1 MRHNA and CDR2 SNTAGT.